This T cell receptor beta chain emerged from a study of T cell responses to AZD1222 COVID-19 vaccine. Study-level findings and limits: Reportedly, nearly half the spike-specific TCRs target unmutated variant regions.

Profiled with immunoSEQ multiplex PCR; TCRdb holds only in-frame clones, not every one. The sample holds 120,000 or so clones; about 90% are singletons and the top ten take 8.5% to 12%. This clone was seen only once. Its matching antigen is unknown. The CDR3 spans 17 residues. Germline CDR1 MNHNS, CDR2 SASEGT. Trimming took 3 bases from V and 2 from J; bases not matched to a gene: 6. The gene calls are TRBV6-1 and TRBJ2-2, with TRBD2 matching 10 bases. The sequence was obtained from an adult in good health. Sample: peripheral blood, taken on day 0 of AZD1222 vaccination. The CDR3 nucleotides read TGTGCCAGCAGTGACGCCAGCGGGGGGGTCAACACCGGGGAGCTGTTTTTT. This gives the protein CASSDASGGVNTGELFF.